One and the same sample provided the 26 T cell receptor delta chains below, sequenced in a study of human gamma delta and Vdelta1 T cells (dated by TCRdb to 2016 to 2019). Libraries were prepared through PCR. Sequenced using an Illumina MiSeq. Identical DNA sequences were merged into single rows after TCRdb reprocessed the public reads with CATT. The sample table records roughly 640 delta-chain clones; about 18% of these occur just once. Jointly, the top ten make up roughly nine tenths of the sample. Specimen: Vdelta1 gamma-delta T cells from blood. The cell subset or site tag for this specimen amounts to: Vd1+ T cells from peripheral blood. All receptors come from a human donor in good health.

By share of the sample, this clone is medium-sized. A single base is all that separates this from a far larger clone, so a read error is likely. V gene TRDV1 combines with J gene TRDJ1, with 9 nucleotides matching TRDD3. After removal of 3 bases from V and 0 bases from J, the junction contained 29 bases not matched to a gene. Germline lookup yields CDR1 TSWWSYY and CDR2 QGS. This CDR3 has 24 amino acids. The CDR3 is CALGESLPLPDYWGTYSYTDKLIF. For the CDR3, the DNA is TGTGCTCTTGGGGAGTCCCTCCCTCTTCCGGACTACTGGGGGACTTACTCTTACACCGATAAACTCATCTTT.

The chain joins TRDV2 to TRDJ3, with 10 bases matching TRDD3. Germline-derived CDR1 and CDR2 are GEAIGNYY and EKD. The CDR3 spans 16 residues. V lost 9 bases and J lost 0; bases outside the gene matches: 4. DNA for the CDR3: TGTGCCACTGGGGGATGGAGCTCCTGGGACACCCGACAGATGTTTTTC. It codes for CATGGWSSWDTRQMFF.

Turning to this clone: This DNA translates differently at residue 12 from the TCRdb protein, which is that of a much larger clone; a read error is likely, and the protein shown is the DNA's own translation. V usage is TRDV1 and J usage is TRDJ1; 8 bases are shared with TRDD3. The J segment lost 2 bases and the V segment lost 3 bases, leaving 29 bases of the junction unmatched. The CDR3 is made up of 23 amino acids. Per the germline V gene, CDR1 is TSWWSYY and CDR2 is QGS. CDR3 amino acids: CALGDAGHPTVVGYAVVTDKLIF. For the CDR3, the DNA is TGTGCTCTTGGGGACGCGGGTCATCCTACCGTTGTGGGATACGCCGTTGTGACCGATAAACTCATCTTT.

By sample share, this clone is medium-sized (0.01 to 0.1%). This chain uses TRDV1 with TRDJ1, with TRDD3 matching over 7 bases. From germline, CDR1 is TSWWSYY and CDR2 QGS. The J segment lost 4 bases and the V segment lost 3 bases, leaving 17 bases of the junction unmatched. The CDR3 has 18 amino acids. The CDR3 sequence: CALGDRHRWGARIDKLIF. The DNA for the CDR3 is TGTGCTCTTGGGGACCGGCATCGCTGGGGGGCTCGAATCGATAAACTCATCTTT.

This clone is labeled medium-sized. This likely came from a read error, as a far larger clone is one base away. The same CDR3 arises from other DNA sequences in this sample as well. This chain links TRDV1 with TRDJ1, with 9 bases that match TRDD3. The CDR3 sequence is 24 residues long. Looked up from germline, CDR1 is TSWWSYY and CDR2 is QGS. With 3 bases clipped from V and 0 bases from J, the junction kept 29 bases outside the gene matches. CDR3: CALGESLPLPGYWGTYSYTDKLIF. CDR3 bases: TGTGCTCTTGGGGAGTCCCTCCCTCTTCCGGGCTACTGGGGGACTTACTCCTACACCGATAAACTCATCTTT.

This chain links TRDV1 with TRDJ1, with 9 bases that match TRDD3. V lost 8 bases to trimming and J lost 10 bases; unmatched junction nucleotides: 26. Germline lookup yields CDR1 TSWWSYY and CDR2 QGS. The CDR3 has 18 residues. CDR3 loop: CALRARGSSRWGYAGLIF. The CDR3 DNA reads TGTGCTCTTAGGGCCCGGGGCTCCTCCCGCTGGGGATACGCGGGACTCATCTTT.

By share, this clone ranks as medium-sized. With only one base between it and a far larger clone, this is likely a read error. Within the sample, other DNA sequences also encode this same CDR3. V and J are TRDV1 and TRDJ1, with TRDD3 matching 10 bases. The CDR3 covers 25 residues. CDR1 is TSWWSYY, CDR2 QGS, per germline. Trimming removed 0 bases from V and 0 bases from J; junction bases left unmatched: 28. The CDR3 loop is CALGELVFVGAARTGGLYYTDKLIF. The CDR3 coding sequence is TGTGCTCTTGGGGAACTCGTCTTCGTCGGAGCGGCCCGTACTGGGGGATTGTACTACACCGATAAACTCATCTTT.

This clone was detected only a few times. TCRdb lists the protein of a much larger clone for this DNA, which differs at residue 5, so this is likely a read error; the protein given here is translated from the DNA itself. Other nucleotide sequences from this sample produce the same CDR3. This sequence joins TRDV1 and TRDJ1; 11 bases map to TRDD3. The CDR3 length is 23 residues. V was clipped by 4 bases and J by 2 bases; unmatched bases: 27. Germline V gene lookup returns CDR1 TSWWSYY and CDR2 QGS. In DNA, the CDR3 is TGTGCTCTTGGGGGCGCGGGTCATCCCACCGTTGGGGGATACGCCGTTGTGACCGATAAACTCATCTTT. The encoded protein is CALGGAGHPTVGGYAVVTDKLIF.

This clone came up a few times. The protein given by TCRdb reflects a much larger clone and differs at residue 13 from this DNA's translation, likely from a read error; the protein shown is the DNA's translation. The V call is TRDV2, the J call TRDJ3; 7 bases map to TRDD3. The CDR3 runs 20 residues. The V gene's germline CDR1 is GEAIGNYY and CDR2 EKD. The DNA for the CDR3 is TGCGCCTGTGACACTCACTACTATACGGGGGATCCCCGGGACACCCGACAGATGTTTTTC. This encodes CACDTHYYTGDPRDTRQMFF.

By its share, this clone is medium-sized. Other DNA sequences in this sample translate to the same CDR3. This chain uses TRDV1 with TRDJ1; 8 bases map to TRDD3. This CDR3 comprises 17 residues. Losses at the gene ends were 7 bases for V and 0 bases for J; bases not matched to a gene: 13. The germline V gene has CDR1 TSWWSYY and CDR2 QGS. The CDR3 here is CALEGLWGNTYTDKLIF. In DNA, the CDR3 is TGTGCTCTTGAGGGCCTCTGGGGGAATACTTACACCGATAAACTCATCTTT.

Details on this clone: With a much larger clone just one base away, this may be a read error. This sequence joins TRDV1 and TRDJ1; 7 bases align to TRDD3. From germline, CDR1 is TSWWSYY and CDR2 QGS. The V segment lost 5 bases and the J segment 1 base; nucleotides outside the gene matches: 25. The CDR3 has 21 residues. CDR3 DNA sequence: TGTGCTCTTGGGCCAATTCCCCGGTTCCGGGCGGTGGGGGAGTGCACCGATAAACTCATCTTT. This gives the protein CALGPIPRFRAVGECTDKLIF.

This clone has a handful of counts. This is likely an artifact of a read error, given a far larger clone one base away. The rearrangement joins TRDV1 to TRDJ1; D possibly corresponds to TRDD3 (7 bases). The V end lost 3 bases, the J end lost 1 base, and 30 bases lay between the germline ends. The CDR3 is 21 amino acids. Germline CDR1 is TSWWSYY and CDR2 is QGS. The CDR3: CALGDLGPSHAPGGATDKLIF. CDR3 DNA: TGTGCTCTTGGGGATCTAGGGCCTTCCCACGCACCTGGGGGTGCCACCGATAAACTCATCTTT.

Judged by abundance, this clone is medium-sized. The sample has other DNA sequences that encode this CDR3 too. The rearrangement joins TRDV2 to TRDJ1; D gene ambiguous. This CDR3 comprises 17 residues. V lost 0 bases and J lost 0, with 16 bases in between. CDR1 is GEAIGNYY, CDR2 EKD, per germline. The CDR3 region is CACDTVNAREYTDKLIF. CDR3 coding DNA: TGTGCCTGTGACACCGTAAACGCGAGAGAATACACCGATAAACTCATCTTT.

This clone is medium-sized (0.01 to 0.1%). It is likely a read error: a sequence one base away is far more abundant. The chain combines TRDV1 with TRDJ1, with TRDD3 matching over 9 bases. The V segment lost 5 bases and the J segment 0 bases; nucleotides outside the gene matches: 31. Germline values: CDR1 TSWWSYY, CDR2 QGS. CDR3 length equals 24 residues. CDR3 in amino acids: CALGKSLPLPGYWGTYSYTDKLIF. The DNA for the CDR3 is TGTGCTCTTGGGAAGTCCCTCCCTCTTCCGGGCTACTGGGGGACTTACTCTTACACCGATAAACTCATCTTT.

This clone was detected many times. This sequence is one base from a far larger clone and is likely a read error. Additional DNA sequences in this sample encode the identical CDR3. The genes are TRDV1 and TRDJ1; 11 positions agree with TRDD3. The germline gives CDR1 TSWWSYY, CDR2 QGS. The CDR3 is 23 amino acids. In DNA, the CDR3 is TGTGCTCTTGGGGACGCGGGTCATCCTACCGTTGGGGGATACGCCGTTGTGACCGATAAGCTCATCTTT. Translation: CALGDAGHPTVGGYAVVTDKLIF.

In this sample, this clone is large. The same CDR3 arises from other DNA sequences in this sample as well. V is TRDV1 and J is TRDJ1, with D possibly being TRDD2 (8 bases). Germline-derived CDR1 and CDR2 are TSWWSYY and QGS. The CDR3 has 23 residues. V was clipped by 7 bases and J by 0 bases, with 39 bases between them. CDR3 nucleotides: TGTGCTCTTGAGGGGGGCTTCCTACGATTCGGAGGGATACAGGGGCATTACACCGATAAACTCATCTTT. Translation gives CALEGGFLRFGGIQGHYTDKLIF.

In its sample, this clone ranks as medium-sized. This same CDR3 is encoded by further DNA sequences in the sample. The V call is TRDV1, the J call TRDJ1; 9 nucleotides match TRDD3. Germline assignment: CDR1 TSWWSYY and CDR2 QGS. The CDR3 consists of 18 residues. V shed 4 bases and J 4 bases; nucleotides not matched to a gene: 16. The CDR3 loop is CALGVEVPYYWGSDKLIF. For the CDR3, the DNA is TGTGCTCTTGGGGTGGAAGTTCCGTACTACTGGGGGAGCGATAAACTCATCTTT.

This clone has more than one count but fewer than ten. V usage is TRDV2 and J usage is TRDJ3; 7 bases fit TRDD3. The V segment lost 9 bases and the J segment 3 bases; nucleotides outside the gene matches: 16. The CDR3 is 18 residues long. CDR1 and CDR2 (germline): GEAIGNYY, EKD. The CDR3 is CATHYSTGDLWDTRQMFF. The CDR3 DNA is TGTGCCACTCACTACTCTACGGGGGATCTCTGGGACACCCGACAGATGTTTTTC.

In this sample, this clone turned up a few times. The sample contains more than one DNA sequence encoding this CDR3. The gene calls are TRDV1 and TRDJ1; 13 positions agree with TRDD3. V lost 3 bases and J lost 2; bases outside the gene matches: 18. Per germline, CDR1 TSWWSYY and CDR2 QGS. The CDR3 runs to 21 residues. The CDR3 DNA reads as TGTGCTCTTGGGGACATCGCTCGTCCTTCCTACTGGGGGATACGTACCGATAAACTCATCTTT. Its protein product is CALGDIARPSYWGIRTDKLIF.

Worth noting for this clone: TCRdb records a much larger clone's protein for this DNA, with a difference at residue 14 that likely arises from a read error; the protein given is the translation of the DNA. This chain links TRDV1 with TRDJ1; TRDD2 aligns across 8 bases. The germline CDR1 and CDR2 sequences are TSWWSYY and QGS. J lost 0 bases, V lost 7 bases, and 31 bases had no gene match. The CDR3 contains 23 residues. The CDR3 nucleotides read TGTGCTCTTGAGGGGGGCTTCCTACGATTCGGAGGGATAAAGGGGCATTACACCGATAAACTCATCTTT. It specifies CALEGGFLRFGGIKGHYTDKLIF.

To note about this clone: This clone may be a read error of a much larger clone one base away. The chain recombines TRDV1 with TRDJ1; D call uncertain. Germline loops: CDR1 TSWWSYY, CDR2 QGS. The CDR3 contains 19 residues. V lost 2 bases, J lost 2 bases, and 24 bases lay in between. CDR3 DNA: TGTGCTCTTGGGGAAAGGCACTACTCGGTATGGGTTATAACCGATAAACTCATCTTT. The encoded protein is CALGERHYSVWVITDKLIF.

For this clone: Since a far larger clone is one base different, this is likely a read error. The sample holds other DNA sequences that translate to the same CDR3. The V call is TRDV1, the J call TRDJ1, with D perhaps TRDD3 (7 bases). This CDR3 has 21 residues. Per germline, CDR1 TSWWSYY and CDR2 QGS. CDR3 coding DNA: TGTGCCCTTGGGGAACTAGGGCCTTCCCACGCACCTGGGGGTGCCACCGATAAACTCATCTTT. This translates into CALGELGPSHAPGGATDKLIF.

On this clone itself: A single base separates this from a much larger clone, so it may be a read error. Other DNA sequences in the sample encode the same CDR3. V and J are TRDV1 and TRDJ1; maybe TRDD3 (6 bases). This CDR3 is built from 19 residues. From germline, CDR1 is TSWWSYY and CDR2 QGS. The V gene lost 5 bases and the J gene lost 0 bases, with 25 bases spanning the gap. The CDR3: CALGQPWGIRIMYTDKLIF. CDR3 nucleotides: TGTGCTCTTGGGCAACCCTGGGGTATACGGATTATGTACACCGATAAACTCATCTTT.

A word on this clone: A far larger clone lies a single base away; this is likely a read error. The V gene is TRDV1, the J gene TRDJ1, with 10 bases lining up with TRDD3. Looked up from germline, CDR1 is TSWWSYY and CDR2 is QGS. This CDR3 has 22 amino acids. The CDR3, as DNA: TGTGCTCTTAGGGAACCGAATCCTTCCTCCCCTCGAGTCTGGGGGATAAGCCCGAAACTCATCTTT. It is translated as CALREPNPSSPRVWGISPKLIF.

In its sample, this clone ranks as medium-sized. Other DNA variants within this sample encode the same CDR3. This chain links TRDV1 with TRDJ1; D gene uncertain. CDR1 and CDR2 from the germline V gene are TSWWSYY and QGS. This CDR3 has 19 residues. Between the trimmed V and J ends, which lost 2 bases and 2 bases, there was a span of 24 bases. The CDR3 protein is CALGEGHYSVWVITDKLIF. The CDR3, as DNA: TGTGCTCTTGGGGAAGGGCACTACTCGGTATGGGTTATAACCGATAAACTCATCTTT.

Comments on this clone: A much larger clonotype is one base distant, so this may be a read error. Different DNA sequences within this sample yield the same CDR3. J is TRDJ1 and V is TRDV1, with 11 positions matching TRDD3. The J segment lost 0 bases and the V segment lost 0 bases, leaving 12 bases of the junction unmatched. The CDR3 extends over 20 amino acids. Germline CDR1 and CDR2: TSWWSYY and QGS. CDR3 in amino acids: CALGELTSPYWGIYTDKLIF. CDR3 nucleotide sequence: TGTGCTCTTGGGGAACTCACGTCTCCGTACTGGGGGATATACACCGATAAACTCATCTTT.